This passage covers 8 T cell receptor beta chains from one sample sequenced in a study of Graves' ophthalmopathy and Graves' hyperthyroidism. As the template, RNA transcripts were used to amplify TCR beta CDR3 regions. The first-round RT-PCR employed HTBI primers together with the Qiagen OneStep RT-PCR kit. A multiplex PCR was then performed as the second round. Using its own MiXCR run on the multiplex PCR reads, TCRdb lists one record per CDR3 protein. The sample lists around 590,000 distinct CDR3 sequences, approximately 35% occurring once. The sequencing sample was made of peripheral blood or thyroid tissue (not recorded which). The receptor source for this set is an adult man with Graves' hyperthyroidism.

The genes are TRBV12-5 and TRBJ1-1; 9 bases fit TRBD1. Trimming cost V 0 bases and J 6 bases; bases outside gene matches: 5. The CDR3 is 15 amino acids. Per the germline V gene, CDR1 is LGHNT and CDR2 is FRNRAP. The CDR3 sequence: CASGLVVTGGAEAFF. The CDR3 DNA sequence: TGTGCTAGTGGTTTGGTAGTAACAGGGGGCGCTGAAGCTTTCTTT. The full variable domain, completed using reference TRBV12-5 and TRBJ1-1, is DARVTQTPRHKVTEMGQEVTMRCQPILGHNTVFWYRQTMMQGLELLAYFRNRAPLDDSGMPKDRFSAEMPDATLATLKIQPSEPRDSAVYFCASGLVVTGGAEAFFGQGTRLTVV.

This clonotype has just one count. V gene TRBV25-1 combines with J gene TRBJ2-5, with D uncertain. Per the germline V gene, CDR1 is MGHDK and CDR2 is SYGVNS. The CDR3 extends over 15 amino acids. Deletions cut 8 bases from V and 5 bases from J, with 21 bases between. The CDR3 nucleotides are TGTGCCAGCTCCCCTATGGACGGGCCGTGGGAGACCCAGTACTTC. Protein product: CASSPMDGPWETQYF.

In this sample, this clonotype turned up a few times. The CDR3 here is CATSDLRDSSTDTQYF. The CDR3 coding sequence is TGTGCCACCAGTGATTTGAGGGACAGCAGCACAGATACGCAGTATTTT. The chain combines TRBV24-1 with TRBJ2-3; 7 nucleotides match TRBD1. Germline-derived CDR1 and CDR2 are KGHDR and SFDVKD. The CDR3 spans 16 residues. V lost 0 bases and J lost 0; bases outside the gene matches: 2.

This clonotype has more than one count but fewer than ten. This may arise from a read error, as a much more abundant clone is one base away. This sequence joins TRBV24-1 and TRBJ2-2; 8 bases map to TRBD2. V trimming: 4 bases; J trimming: 4 bases; junction bases outside the gene matches: 7. The V gene's germline CDR1 is KGHDR and CDR2 SFDVKD. The CDR3 is 16 residues long. The CDR3 DNA follows: TGTGCCACCAGTGACGGGGGGGCCCGGGGCACCGGGGAGCTGTTTTTT. Its translation is CATSDGGARGTGELFF.

The rearrangement uses TRBV7-9 and TRBJ2-7, with TRBD2 as a possible D gene (5 bases). Near its end, the DNA agrees better with TRBJ2-1, so the J call may be wrong. CDR3 length equals 16 residues. CDR1 and CDR2 from the germline V gene are SEHNR and FQNEAQ (reference sequence). The CDR3 loop reads CATNRWSGSSYNEQFF. CDR3 nucleotides: TGTGCCACCAACCGATGGAGCGGTTCCTCCTACAATGAGCAGTTCTTC.

This clonotype appeared many times. The gene calls are TRBV5-1 and TRBJ1-6, with 7 bases lining up with TRBD1. V lost 9 bases to trimming and J lost 4 bases; unmatched junction nucleotides: 10. Germline loops: CDR1 SGHRS, CDR2 YFSETQ. The CDR3 loop spans 15 amino acids. The CDR3 nucleotides read TGCGCCATCTTACACAGGGGAATGTATAATTCACCCCTCCACTTT. Protein sequence: CAILHRGMYNSPLHF.

In its sample, this clonotype was seen many times. The J gene is TRBJ1-1, the V gene TRBV12-3 or TRBV12-4, with 7 positions matching TRBD1. There are 14 residues in the CDR3. V dropped 4 bases and J dropped 3; count of bases not matched to a gene: 5. The CDR3 sequence is CASSWTGPDTEAFF. CDR3 bases: TGTGCCAGCAGTTGGACAGGCCCGGACACTGAAGCTTTCTTT.

This clonotype was seen only once. The junction does not match germline at one end; this may be a read error. V gene TRBV10-2 combines with J gene TRBJ1-4; perhaps TRBD1 as D (6 bases). The J call is uncertain, as TRBJ2-3 better fits the DNA end. CDR3 size: 15 residues. Germline V gives CDR1 WSHSY, CDR2 SAAADI. The CDR3 reads CTSTLGAGVTDTQYF. The CDR3 bases are TGCACCAGCACCTTGGGGGCGGGTGTGACAGATACGCAGTATTTT.